The TCR beta chain under discussion was sequenced for a study of blood T cell repertoires in COVID-19 (TCRdb year 2020). Background on the whole study: Collaborator samples came from the United States, Italy and Spain and covered acute and convalescent phases of COVID-19. The material from the prospective study consisted of cDNA or gDNA derived from T cells, B-cell-depleted T cells, or PBMCs. Subjects who had been exposed to COVID-19, were actively infected with it, or had recovered from it provided the deeply sampled blood TCRbeta repertoires that made up the dataset. The repertoires were made available in a free public database intended to serve as a resource for research on the immune response to SARS-CoV-2. The samples were drawn from the first 160 participants of the ongoing ImmuneRACE study and from more than 1,000 subjects provided by 6 global collaborators. Nearly every sample came with metadata listing a de-identified subject ID, COVID-19 status, age in years and sex. HLA class I and class II types, where available, came from metadata supplied by the sample provider rather than from assay-based typing. The paper as a whole reports these results and caveats: How much clinical and demographic metadata was included differed by source and by participant, and the metadata was provided uncurated.

Concerning this clone: Its antigen is unknown. No base qualities exist here, and no much larger clone lies one base off it.

At one collaborating source in Seattle, patients were enrolled during active infection and were followed longitudinally through the course of disease. The collaborating institutions used their own protocols to collect whole blood in K2EDTA tubes. For TCRbeta analysis, collaborators shipped samples as frozen whole blood, isolated PBMCs, or DNA extracted from either of those sample types. Via the germline V gene, CDR1 is SGHRS and CDR2 YFSETQ. Spanning cysteine to phenylalanine, the CDR3 consists of 14 amino acids. The DNA shown is the 42-base CDR3, in frame from base 1. V loses 1 base of germline sequence and J loses 7 bases, and the interval between the two ends is 15 bases. TCRbeta CDR3 regions were amplified from genomic DNA by means of the immunoSEQ Assay, a bias-controlled multiplex PCR. In the paper's pipeline: The number of nucleated cells in each sample was estimated by amplification of reference gene primers within the assay. Sequence reads were collapsed and filtered to measure the absolute abundance of every unique TCRbeta CDR3 rearrangement. Productive Simpson clonality was computed per sample as the square root of Simpson's diversity index over productive rearrangements. This immuneACCESS table, as held by TCRdb, lists in-frame sequences with V and J called but not all clones. Of the missing ones, under half trace to an unresolved V gene in checked studies; the others have no known cause. V, J and clone size were drawn from that table, and D and trimming were deduced from the DNA. The sample includes about 88,000 clones, with around 90% observed a single time. The top ten constitute over 5% of the sample.

This clonotype originated in a young man with COVID-19, enrolled during active disease. The rearranged chain carries TRBV5-1 and TRBJ2-7; the best D guess is TRBD1, with 5 bases matching. The sequencing input was peripheral blood. Here is the DNA: TGCGCCAGCAGCTTGTCCGACAGCTTCAGGGAGCAGTACTTC. Its translation reads: CASSLSDSFREQYF.